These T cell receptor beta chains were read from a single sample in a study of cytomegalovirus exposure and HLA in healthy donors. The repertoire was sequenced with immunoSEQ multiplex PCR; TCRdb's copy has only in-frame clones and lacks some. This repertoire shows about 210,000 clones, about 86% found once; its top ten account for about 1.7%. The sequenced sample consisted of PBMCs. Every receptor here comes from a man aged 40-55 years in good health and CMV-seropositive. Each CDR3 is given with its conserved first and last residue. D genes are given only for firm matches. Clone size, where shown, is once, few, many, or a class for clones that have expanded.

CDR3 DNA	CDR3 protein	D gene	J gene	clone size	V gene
TGTGCCAGCAGCTGGGGACAGACAACAGATACGCAGTATTTT	CASSWGQTTDTQYF	TRBD1	TRBJ2-3	NA	TRBV7-8
TGTGCCAGTAGTATGGCAGGGGGCGACGAGCAGTACTTC	CASSMAGGDEQYF	TRBD1	TRBJ2-7	NA	TRBV19
TGTGCCAGCACCTCCCGGTGGACAGGGGGAACAGATACGCAGTATTTT	CASTSRWTGGTDTQYF	TRBD1	TRBJ2-3	once	TRBV11-1
TGTGCCAGCAGCGTAGGTCCAGGGGGGAACACTGAAGCTTTCTTT	CASSVGPGGNTEAFF	TRBD1	TRBJ1-1	NA	TRBV9
TGTGCCAGCAGCTTAGCGCGGGGGAGCACAGATACGCAGTATTTT	CASSLARGSTDTQYF	TRBD2	TRBJ2-3	NA	TRBV7-2
TGTGCCAGCAGCTTAGGTCTCTCCGGGGCCAACGTCCTGACTTTC	CASSLGLSGANVLTF	NA	TRBJ2-6	NA	TRBV7-9
TGTGCCAGCAGAACGACAGGGGGCCATCCTGAAGCTTTCTTT	CASRTTGGHPEAFF	TRBD1	TRBJ1-1	NA	TRBV11-2
TGTGCCACCAGCAGAGAGCGTGTGCGAACAGGGGTTGAGCAGTTCTTC	CATSRERVRTGVEQFF	TRBD1	TRBJ2-1	NA	TRBV15
TGTGCCTGGAGTGCCCTAGCTGGGGCGCAGTATTTT	CAWSALAGAQYF	NA	TRBJ2-3	NA	TRBV30
TGTGCCAGCAGCTTATGGACTTCCTCAAACGCCTACGAGCAGTACTTC	CASSLWTSSNAYEQYF	NA	TRBJ2-7	NA	TRBV7-9
TGCGCCAGCCTTCTATCCGGGGAAGAGACCCAGTACTTC	CASLLSGEETQYF	NA	TRBJ2-5	NA	TRBV10-2
TGTGCCAGCAGCACACCCCAGACCGGGAGAAACACCGGGGAGCTGTTTTTT	CASSTPQTGRNTGELFF	NA	TRBJ2-2	once	TRBV9
TGTGCCACCAGCAGAGCGGGGGGAGAAGAGACCCAGTACTTC	CATSRAGGEETQYF	TRBD2	TRBJ2-5	NA	TRBV15
TGCAGCGTTGTCCGGACTACGCAAGAGACCCAGTACTTC	CSVVRTTQETQYF	NA	TRBJ2-5	NA	TRBV29-1
TGTGCCAGCAGCTTAAGGGAGCTCTATGGCTACACCTTC	CASSLRELYGYTF	NA	TRBJ1-2	NA	TRBV11-2
TGTGCCAGCAGGGGGACAGAGAGCTCCTACGAGCAGTACTTC	CASRGTESSYEQYF	TRBD1	TRBJ2-7	NA	TRBV27
TGTGCCAGCAGCTTGCAATCGGGGGGGTTGGGTGAGCAGTTCTTC	CASSLQSGGLGEQFF	TRBD2	TRBJ2-1	NA	TRBV7-2
TGTGCCAGCAGCACGCGGGAGGGTCCTACCTACGAGCAGTACTTC	CASSTREGPTYEQYF	TRBD2	TRBJ2-7	NA	TRBV7-9
TGTGCCAGCAGCTTAGTTCCTGGACAGGGGGCCTCAGAGACCCAGTACTTC	CASSLVPGQGASETQYF	TRBD1	TRBJ2-5	few	TRBV7-2
TGTGCCAGCAGCGTAGGACAAGGCCACGAAAAACTGTTTTTT	CASSVGQGHEKLFF	NA	TRBJ1-4	few	TRBV9
TGTGCCAGCACAAAGGGGGGGACACAGAATGAGCAGTTCTTC	CASTKGGTQNEQFF	NA	TRBJ2-1	NA	TRBV7-2
TGTGCCTGGAGTGAGGACTGGTCAGATCAGCCCCAGCATTTT	CAWSEDWSDQPQHF	NA	TRBJ1-5	few	TRBV30
TGTGCCAGCTCACCTACTAGCTACTACGAGCAGTACTTC	CASSPTSYYEQYF	NA	TRBJ2-7	NA	TRBV18
TGTGCTAGCAGCTTAGATAGCGGGAGTGCAGATACGCAGTATTTT	CASSLDSGSADTQYF	TRBD2	TRBJ2-3	NA	TRBV7-7
TGTGCCAGCAGACCAACTTTACAGGGCGACACTGAAGCTTTCTTT	CASRPTLQGDTEAFF	NA	TRBJ1-1	NA	TRBV7-2
TGCGCCAGCAGCACCGGACAGGTCCAAGAGACCCAGTACTTC	CASSTGQVQETQYF	TRBD1	TRBJ2-5	once	TRBV5-1
TGTGCCAGCAGCCCCCACGGGACTAGCGGGAGAGATGAGCAGTTCTTC	CASSPHGTSGRDEQFF	TRBD2	TRBJ2-1	NA	TRBV9
TGTGCCAGCTCCCGACGTGGGGGACTCGATGGCTACACCTTC	CASSRRGGLDGYTF	NA	TRBJ1-2	NA	TRBV2